This T cell receptor (beta chain) is drawn from a study of cytomegalovirus exposure and HLA in healthy donors. Turning to the study itself: The same platform used for the approximately 670 first-cohort repertoires was also used for the roughly 120 validation repertoires, as a later analysis reported. Findings and limits, study-wide: In vitro confirmation showed three CMV-associated chains to be CMV antigen specific. It was found in a later analysis that first-cohort TCR clusters tended to co-occur in the approximately 130 validation repertoires.

Produced via immunoSEQ multiplex PCR; TCRdb's table is partial and in-frame only. The table has around 150,000 clones, 88% seen once. Details on this clone: The antigen is not known.

This CDR3 is 15 amino acids long. Germline values: CDR1 MGHDK, CDR2 SYGVNS. Trimming shortened V by 7 bases and J by 5 bases, and 20 bases separated the two germline ends. This clonotype was sampled from a man between 18 and 35 years old in good health and CMV-seronegative. Sequencing was done on a sample of PBMCs. The chain employs TRBV25-1 and TRBJ2-5; a weak D match, TRBD1 (6 bases). CDR3 DNA: TGTGCCAGCACCCCGGGCAGGGGATGGCAGGAGACCCAGTACTTC. Its translation is CASTPGRGWQETQYF.